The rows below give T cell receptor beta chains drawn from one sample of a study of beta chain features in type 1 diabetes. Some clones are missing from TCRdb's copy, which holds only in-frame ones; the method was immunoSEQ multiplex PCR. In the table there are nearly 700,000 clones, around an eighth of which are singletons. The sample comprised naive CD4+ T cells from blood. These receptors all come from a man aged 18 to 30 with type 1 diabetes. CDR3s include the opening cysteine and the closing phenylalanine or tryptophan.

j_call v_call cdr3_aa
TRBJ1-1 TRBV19 CASNTEVRNTEAFF
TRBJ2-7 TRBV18 CASSPGRTSVDEQYF
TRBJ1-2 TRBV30 CAWSPSGQGDYTF
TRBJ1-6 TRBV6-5 CAIGQDSPLHF
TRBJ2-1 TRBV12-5 CASGLFGVEFF
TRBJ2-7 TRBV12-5 CASGLAGDEQYF
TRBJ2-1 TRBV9 CASSPIYGRRLSSYNEQFF
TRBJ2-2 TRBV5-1 CASSLEGVSELFF
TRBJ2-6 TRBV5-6 CASSLQGGTGANVLTF
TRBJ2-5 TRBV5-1 CASSLSYRGIQETQYF
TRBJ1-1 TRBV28 CASSLDRPEAFF
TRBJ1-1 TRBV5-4 CASSLIQGNTEAFF
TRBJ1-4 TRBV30 CARGGVSEKLFF
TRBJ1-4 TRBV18 CASSPRGADEKLFF
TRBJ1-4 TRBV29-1 CSVRKDEKLFF
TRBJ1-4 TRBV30 CAWSVGGSGEKLFF
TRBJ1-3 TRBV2 CGRAGLGNTIYF
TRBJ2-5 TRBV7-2 CASSLRSPLGGETQYF
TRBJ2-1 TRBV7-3 CASSLASPGVNEQFF
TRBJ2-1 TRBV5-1 CASSLVTGSSYNEQFF
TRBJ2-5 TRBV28 CASSLWGQETQYF
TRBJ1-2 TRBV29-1 CSVVTNYGYTF
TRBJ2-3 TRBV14 CASSLEVNSYTDTQYF
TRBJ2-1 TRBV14 CASSQHYQRGRTYNEQFF
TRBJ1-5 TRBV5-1 CASSLDPAGVMGNQPQHF
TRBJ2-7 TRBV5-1 CASSLPHGRGTVTYEQYF
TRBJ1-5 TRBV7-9 CASSLGTGGPPQHF
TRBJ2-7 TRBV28 CASSFTGGRYEQYF
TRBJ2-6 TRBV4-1 CASSHPATDSGANVLTF
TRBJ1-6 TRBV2 CASSRDRGVDNSPLHF
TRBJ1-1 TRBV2 CASSEFQWAMNTEAFF
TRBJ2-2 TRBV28 CASSLSGNGGELFF
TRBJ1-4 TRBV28 CASSSGRGKLFF
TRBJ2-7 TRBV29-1 CSVRTERYEQYF
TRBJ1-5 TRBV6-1 CASTQAAQPQHF
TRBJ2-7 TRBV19 CASTPGNSYEQYF
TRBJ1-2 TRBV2 CASSEAGPEFYGYTF
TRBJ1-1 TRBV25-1 CASHARAGNTEAFF
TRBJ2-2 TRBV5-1 CASSLERQNTGELFF
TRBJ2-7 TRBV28 CASSPGTVSYEQYF
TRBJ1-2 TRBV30 CAWDNGYGYTF
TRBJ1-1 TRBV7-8 CASSWAQGNTEAFF
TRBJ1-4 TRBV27 CASSFTGTGNEKLFF
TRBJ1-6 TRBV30 CAWSVRWGNSPLHF
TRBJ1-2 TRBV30 CATGAGANYGYTF
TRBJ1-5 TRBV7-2 CASSADTSNQPQHF
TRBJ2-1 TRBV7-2 CASSLAASGGRGEQFF
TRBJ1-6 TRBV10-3 CAISEGRQGDSPLHF
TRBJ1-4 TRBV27 CASAEFRGLANEKLFF
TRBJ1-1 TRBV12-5 CASGLEPNTEAFF
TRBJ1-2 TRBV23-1 CASSQSAYYGYTF
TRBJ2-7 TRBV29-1 CSVHGTSGGYEQYF
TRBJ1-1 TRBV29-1 CSVETWNTEAFF
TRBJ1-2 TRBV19 CASRGVLGSGYTF
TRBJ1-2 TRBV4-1 CASSQVGPTDYGYTF
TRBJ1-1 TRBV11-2 CASSPGGFGAFF
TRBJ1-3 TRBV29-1 CSVAGDPLDTIYF
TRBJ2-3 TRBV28 CASSRSPGLGSSTDTQYF
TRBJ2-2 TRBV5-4 CASSYNTNTGELFF
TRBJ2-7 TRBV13 CASSLSLGSYEQYF